This note documents a single TCR beta chain sequence. Its specificity is unknown. The sample is drawn from a study of blood T cells in healthy people across ages. For the second PCR, which ran for 7 to 11 cycles, a sample-barcoded 5' primer and a J-beta primer mix were used. CDR3-containing paired-end reads numbered at least 2.5 million in each sample. TCRdb reanalysed the 5' RACE reads using MiXCR and keeps one entry per CDR3 protein. Found here are 890,000 or so distinct CDR3 sequences, around 62% of them singletons; the top ten hold roughly 25%. The study's findings and limits: Long-lived donors had more naive CD4+ cells and higher diversity than aged donors. Per million T cells, TCR beta diversity dropped about linearly as age rose.

The CDR3 has 15 amino acids. Germline CDR1 is MDHEN and CDR2 is SYDVKM. V dropped 6 bases and J dropped 2; count of bases not matched to a gene: 7. This sequence joins TRBV28 and TRBJ1-5, with TRBD1 matching 7 bases. This receptor was taken from a man aged 25-40 years in good health. Sequencing input: blood. CDR3 in amino acids: CASSPDRAGNQPQHF. DNA of the CDR3: TGTGCCAGCAGCCCCGACAGGGCGGGCAATCAGCCCCAGCATTTT.